The entry below describes one TCR beta chain. Its binding antigen is unknown. Base qualities are not provided; no much larger clone lies one nucleotide away. This entry belongs to a study of T cell repertoires in cytomegalovirus infection (dated by TCRdb to the late 2010s). Study-level background: Because public TCR beta signatures pointed to carriage of CMV infection together with the matching HLA type, the HLA type of each donor mattered for the analysis. What the research found in general, with its limitations: In both this cohort and an independent roughly 350-donor cohort, the cumulative frequency of public TCR beta family members distinguished carriers of CMV infection plus the relevant HLA type. In the ex vivo response, HLA-C-restricted CMV-specific TCR beta clonotypes were dominant, and in two of eight donors the single most frequent clonotype came from this HLA-C-restricted group.

V drops 0 bases and J drops 2 bases, leaving 11 bases in between. Spanning cysteine to phenylalanine, the CDR3 consists of 16 amino acids. The only DNA kept is the CDR3, 48 bases in frame from the first base. The germline V gene sets CDR1 to SGHAT and CDR2 to FQNNGV. Sequenced using an Illumina HiSeq 1500. Using fastp trimming at Q25 and MiXCR clonotype assembly, TCRdb reanalyzed the public sequencing data and kept in-frame beta chains. Rows are combined by CDR3 protein, so each entry shows the most common genes and DNA. The sample yields 250,000 to 300,000 distinct CDR3 sequences; approximately 8.3% were counted once. The ten largest account for approximately 16% of the sample.

The chain is encoded by TRBV11-2 joined to TRBJ2-1, with TRBD2 perhaps the D gene, on 5 matching bases. This TCR was sampled from a human donor in good health (CMV status not recorded). Some clones in this sample may be carry-over from other donors' samples. The sample taken for sequencing was PBMCs. The DNA is TGTGCCAGCAGCTTAGAGTCGGGGAGCCCCTACAATGAGCAGTTCTTC. This yields the protein CASSLESGSPYNEQFF.